Here is one TCR beta chain with its context. The antigen is not known. Trimming removed 3 bases from V and 10 bases from J, with 13 bases in between. The CDR3 totals 13 residues. The V gene's germline CDR1 is SGHDN and CDR2 FVKESK. This entry belongs to a study of OX40 agonist ivuxolimab in advanced cancers. Study details: Patients were treated with intravenous ivuxolimab, dosed at 0.01 to 10 mg/kg and infused every 2 weeks.

Sequenced by immunoSEQ multiplex PCR; TCRdb stores in-frame clones only, minus some. In the table there are 55,000 to 70,000 clones, about 82% of which are singletons. Overall study findings and caveats: What antigens the expanded peripheral T cells recognized was never established. Expanded clones were, on average, more numerous among CD8+ T cells than CD4+.

The material was CD4+ or CD8+ T cells sorted from blood, obtained in a trial of the OX40 agonist ivuxolimab. The receptor was isolated from an adult with an advanced solid tumor such as melanoma, head and neck, liver or kidney cancer. V and J are TRBV14 and TRBJ1-5; D is possibly TRBD1 (5 bases). Here the CDR3 reads CASSQTATSPQHF. The CDR3 DNA reads TGTGCCAGCAGCCAGACAGCCACCTCACCCCAGCATTTT.